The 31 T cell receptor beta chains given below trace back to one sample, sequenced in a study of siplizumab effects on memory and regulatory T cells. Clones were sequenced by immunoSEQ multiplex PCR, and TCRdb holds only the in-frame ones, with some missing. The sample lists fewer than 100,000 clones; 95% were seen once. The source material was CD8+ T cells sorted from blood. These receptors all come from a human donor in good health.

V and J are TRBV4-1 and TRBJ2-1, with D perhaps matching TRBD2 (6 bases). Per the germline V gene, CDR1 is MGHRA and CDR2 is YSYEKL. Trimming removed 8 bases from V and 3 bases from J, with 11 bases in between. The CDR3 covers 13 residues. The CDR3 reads CASSRGVYNEQFF. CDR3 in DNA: TGCGCCAGCTCCCGCGGGGTCTACAATGAGCAGTTCTTC.

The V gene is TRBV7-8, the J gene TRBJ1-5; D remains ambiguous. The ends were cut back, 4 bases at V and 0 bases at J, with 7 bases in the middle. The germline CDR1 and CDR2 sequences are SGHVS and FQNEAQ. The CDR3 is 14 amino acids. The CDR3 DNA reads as TGTGCCAGCAGCTCCGGTTATAGCAATCAGCCCCAGCATTTT. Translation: CASSSGYSNQPQHF. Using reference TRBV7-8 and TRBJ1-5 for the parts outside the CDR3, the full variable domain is GAGVSQSPRYKVAKRGQDVALRCDPISGHVSLFWYQQALGQGPEFLTYFQNEAQLDKSGLPSDRFFAERPEGSVSTLKIQRTQQEDSAVYLCASSSGYSNQPQHFGDGTRLSIL.

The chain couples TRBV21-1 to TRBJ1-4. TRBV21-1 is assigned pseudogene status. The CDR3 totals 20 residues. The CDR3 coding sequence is TGTGCCAGCAGCAAAAAATATTCAGGACGCGGAGAAACAACTAATGAAAAACTGTTTTTT. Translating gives CASSKKYSGRGETTNEKLFF.

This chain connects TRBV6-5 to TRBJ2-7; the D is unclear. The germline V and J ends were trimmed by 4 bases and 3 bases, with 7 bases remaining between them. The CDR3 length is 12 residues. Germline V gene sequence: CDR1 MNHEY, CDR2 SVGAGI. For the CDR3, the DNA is TGTGCCAGCAGTTCGGACCACTACGAGCAGTACTTC. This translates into CASSSDHYEQYF.

CDR3 residues: CASSVGGGENQPQHF. In DNA form, the CDR3 reads TGTGCCAGCAGCGTAGGAGGGGGAGAAAATCAGCCCCAGCATTTT. V is TRBV9 and J is TRBJ1-5; perhaps TRBD1 as D (6 bases). Looked up from germline, CDR1 is SGDLS and CDR2 is YYNGEE. V lost 0 bases and J lost 4, with 11 bases in between. This CDR3 is 15 amino acids long.

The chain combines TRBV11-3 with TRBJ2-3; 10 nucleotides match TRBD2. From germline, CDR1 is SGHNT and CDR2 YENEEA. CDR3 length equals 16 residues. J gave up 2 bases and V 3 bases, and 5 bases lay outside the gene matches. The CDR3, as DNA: TGTGCCAGCAGCTTCACTAGCGGGACTTACACAGATACGCAGTATTTT. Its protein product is CASSFTSGTYTDTQYF. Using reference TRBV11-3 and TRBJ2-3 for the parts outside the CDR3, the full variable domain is EAGVVQSPRYKIIEKKQPVAFWCNPISGHNTLYWYLQNLGQGPELLIRYENEEAVDDSQLPKDRFSAERLKGVDSTLKIQPAELGDSAVYLCASSFTSGTYTDTQYFGPGTRLTVL.

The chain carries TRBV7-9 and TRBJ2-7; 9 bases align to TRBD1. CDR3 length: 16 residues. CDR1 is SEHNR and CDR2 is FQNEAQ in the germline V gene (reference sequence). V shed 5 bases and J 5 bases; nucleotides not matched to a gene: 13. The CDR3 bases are TGTGCCAGCAGCCAGAACTCTCCGGGACAGGGCCACGAGCAGTACTTC. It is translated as CASSQNSPGQGHEQYF.

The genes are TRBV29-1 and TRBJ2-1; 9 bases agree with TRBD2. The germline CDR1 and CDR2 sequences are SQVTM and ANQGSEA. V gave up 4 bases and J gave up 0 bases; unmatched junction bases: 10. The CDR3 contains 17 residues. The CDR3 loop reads CSVVGLADERSYNEQFF. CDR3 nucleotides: TGCAGCGTTGTGGGACTAGCTGATGAACGCTCCTACAATGAGCAGTTCTTC.

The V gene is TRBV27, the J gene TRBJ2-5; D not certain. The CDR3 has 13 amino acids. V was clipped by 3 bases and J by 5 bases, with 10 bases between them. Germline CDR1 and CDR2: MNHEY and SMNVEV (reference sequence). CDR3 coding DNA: TGTGCCAGCAGTTTCGGAGTGGGGGAGACCCAGTACTTC. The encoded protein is CASSFGVGETQYF.

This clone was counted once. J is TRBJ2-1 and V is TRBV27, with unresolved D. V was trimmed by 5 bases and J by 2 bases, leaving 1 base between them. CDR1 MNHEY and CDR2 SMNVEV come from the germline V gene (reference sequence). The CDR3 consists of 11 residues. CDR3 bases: TGTGCCAGCAGTGCCTACAATGAGCAGTTCTTC. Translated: CASSAYNEQFF.

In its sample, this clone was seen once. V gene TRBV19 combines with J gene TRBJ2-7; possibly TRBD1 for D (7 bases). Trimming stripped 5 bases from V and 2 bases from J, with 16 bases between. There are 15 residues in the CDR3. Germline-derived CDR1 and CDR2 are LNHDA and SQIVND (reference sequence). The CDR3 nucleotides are TGTGCCAGTAGTCCCGCAGGGGGACTTGCCTACGAGCAGTACTTC. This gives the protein CASSPAGGLAYEQYF.

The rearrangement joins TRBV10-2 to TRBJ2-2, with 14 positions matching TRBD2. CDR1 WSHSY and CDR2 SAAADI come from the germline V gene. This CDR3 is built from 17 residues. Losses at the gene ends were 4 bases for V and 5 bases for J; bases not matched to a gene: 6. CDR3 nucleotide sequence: TGCGCCAGCAGTGGGAATAGACTAGCGGGAGGGACCGGGGAGCTGTTTTTT. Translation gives CASSGNRLAGGTGELFF.

The CDR3: CASSVDSGPTYEQYF. The CDR3 DNA reads as TGTGCCAGCAGCGTAGATTCAGGACCAACCTACGAGCAGTACTTC. V is TRBV9 and J is TRBJ2-7; D gene ambiguous. There are 15 residues in the CDR3. The germline V and J ends were trimmed by 0 bases and 2 bases, with 12 bases remaining between them. In germline, CDR1 is SGDLS, CDR2 YYNGEE.

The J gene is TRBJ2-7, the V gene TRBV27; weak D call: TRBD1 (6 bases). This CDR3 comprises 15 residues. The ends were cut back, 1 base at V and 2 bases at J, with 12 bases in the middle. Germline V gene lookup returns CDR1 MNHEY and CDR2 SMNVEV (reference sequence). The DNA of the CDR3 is TGTGCCAGCAGTTTATATGGCCAGGGGCCCTACGAGCAGTACTTC. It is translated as CASSLYGQGPYEQYF.

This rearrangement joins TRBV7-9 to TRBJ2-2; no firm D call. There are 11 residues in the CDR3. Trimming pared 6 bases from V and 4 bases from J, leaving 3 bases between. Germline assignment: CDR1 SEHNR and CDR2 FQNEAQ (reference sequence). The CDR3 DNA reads TGTGCCAGCAGGACCACCGGGGAGCTGTTTTTT. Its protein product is CASRTTGELFF.

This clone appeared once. The CDR3 DNA is TGTGCCAGCAGCCAGAACCTCGGGCGGACCGGGGAGCTGTTTTTT. Residues: CASSQNLGRTGELFF. V usage is TRBV14 and J usage is TRBJ2-2; D unclear. The germline V gene has CDR1 SGHDN and CDR2 FVKESK. Trimming removed 3 bases at V and 5 bases at J, with 13 bases between. The CDR3 is 15 amino acids. Together with reference TRBV14 and TRBJ2-2, the CDR3 gives the full variable domain: EAGVTQFPSHSVIEKGQTVTLRCDPISGHDNLYWYRRVMGKEIKFLLHFVKESKQDESGMPNNRFLAERTGGTYSTLKVQPAELEDSGVYFCASSQNLGRTGELFFGEGSRLTVL.

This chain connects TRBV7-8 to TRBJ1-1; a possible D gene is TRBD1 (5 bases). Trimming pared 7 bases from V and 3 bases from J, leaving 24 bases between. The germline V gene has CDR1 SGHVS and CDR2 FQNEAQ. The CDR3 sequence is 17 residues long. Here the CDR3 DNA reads TGTGCCAGCACCCTAGTGGGCATGCCGCGACAGCACACTGAAGCTTTCTTT. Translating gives CASTLVGMPRQHTEAFF. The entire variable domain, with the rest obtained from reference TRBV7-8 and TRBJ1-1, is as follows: GAGVSQSPRYKVAKRGQDVALRCDPISGHVSLFWYQQALGQGPEFLTYFQNEAQLDKSGLPSDRFFAERPEGSVSTLKIQRTQQEDSAVYLCASTLVGMPRQHTEAFFGQGTRLTVV.

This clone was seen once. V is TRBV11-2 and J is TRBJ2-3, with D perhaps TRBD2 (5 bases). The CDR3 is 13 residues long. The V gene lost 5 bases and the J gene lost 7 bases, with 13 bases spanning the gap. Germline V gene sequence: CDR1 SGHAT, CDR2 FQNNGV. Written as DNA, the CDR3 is TGTGCCAGCAGCCCCGGACTGTCCAATACGCAGTATTTT. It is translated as CASSPGLSNTQYF. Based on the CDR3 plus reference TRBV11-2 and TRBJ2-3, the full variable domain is EAGVAQSPRYKIIEKRQSVAFWCNPISGHATLYWYQQILGQGPKLLIQFQNNGVVDDSQLPKDRFSAERLKGVDSTLKIQPAKLEDSAVYLCASSPGLSNTQYFGPGTRLTVL.

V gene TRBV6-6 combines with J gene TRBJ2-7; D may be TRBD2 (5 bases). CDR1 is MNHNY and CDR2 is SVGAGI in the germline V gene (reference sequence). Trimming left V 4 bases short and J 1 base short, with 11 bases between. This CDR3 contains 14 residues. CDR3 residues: CASSSREGSYEQYF. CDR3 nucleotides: TGTGCCAGCAGTTCCCGAGAGGGTTCCTACGAGCAGTACTTC.

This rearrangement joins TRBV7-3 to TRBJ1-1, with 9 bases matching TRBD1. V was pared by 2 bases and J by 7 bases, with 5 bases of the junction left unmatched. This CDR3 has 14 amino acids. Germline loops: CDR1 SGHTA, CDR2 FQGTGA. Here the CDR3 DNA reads TGTGCCAGCAGCTTAGGGACAGGGCCCCTTGAAGCTTTCTTT. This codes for CASSLGTGPLEAFF.

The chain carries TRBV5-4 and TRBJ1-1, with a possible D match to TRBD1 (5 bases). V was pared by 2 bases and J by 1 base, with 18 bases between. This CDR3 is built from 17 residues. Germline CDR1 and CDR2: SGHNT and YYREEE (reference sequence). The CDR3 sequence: CASSFFPYQGGNTEAFF. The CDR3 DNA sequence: TGTGCCAGCAGCTTTTTTCCCTATCAGGGCGGGAACACTGAAGCTTTCTTT.

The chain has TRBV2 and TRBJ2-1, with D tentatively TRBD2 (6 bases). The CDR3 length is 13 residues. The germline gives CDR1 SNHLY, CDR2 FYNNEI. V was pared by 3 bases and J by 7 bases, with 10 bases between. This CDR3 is CASSDWDFNEQFF. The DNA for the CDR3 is TGTGCCAGCAGTGATTGGGACTTTAATGAGCAGTTCTTC.

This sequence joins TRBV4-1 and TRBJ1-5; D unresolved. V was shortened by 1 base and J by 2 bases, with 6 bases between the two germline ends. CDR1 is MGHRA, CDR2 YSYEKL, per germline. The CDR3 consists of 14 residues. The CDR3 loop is CASSQVQGNQPQHF. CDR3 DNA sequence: TGCGCCAGCAGCCAAGTTCAGGGCAATCAGCCCCAGCATTTT.

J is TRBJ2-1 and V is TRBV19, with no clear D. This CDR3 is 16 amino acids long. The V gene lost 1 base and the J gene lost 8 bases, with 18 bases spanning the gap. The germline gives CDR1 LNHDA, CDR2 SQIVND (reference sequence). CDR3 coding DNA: TGTGCCAGTAGTATAGGGCAGCGCTCAAGCAGGCATGAGCAGTTCTTC. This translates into CASSIGQRSSRHEQFF.

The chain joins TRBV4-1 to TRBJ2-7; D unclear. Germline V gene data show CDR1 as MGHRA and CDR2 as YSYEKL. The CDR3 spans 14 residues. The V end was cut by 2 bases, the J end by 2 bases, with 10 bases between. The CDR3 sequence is CASSQITQPYEQYF. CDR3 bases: TGCGCCAGCAGCCAAATAACACAGCCCTACGAGCAGTACTTC.

CDR3 sequence (DNA): TGTGCCAGCAGTTTCGCCGGAAATCAGCCCCAGCATTTT. This translates into CASSFAGNQPQHF. The V gene is TRBV27, the J gene TRBJ1-5; no definite D call. Germline lookup yields CDR1 MNHEY and CDR2 SMNVEV (reference sequence). V dropped 3 bases and J dropped 4 bases, with 7 bases sitting between them. The CDR3 has 13 amino acids.

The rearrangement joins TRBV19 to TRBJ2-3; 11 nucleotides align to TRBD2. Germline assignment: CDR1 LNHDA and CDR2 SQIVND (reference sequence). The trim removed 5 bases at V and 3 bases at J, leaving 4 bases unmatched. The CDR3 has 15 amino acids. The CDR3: CASSDTSGSTDTQYF. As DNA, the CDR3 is TGTGCCAGTAGTGATACTAGCGGGAGTACAGATACGCAGTATTTT.

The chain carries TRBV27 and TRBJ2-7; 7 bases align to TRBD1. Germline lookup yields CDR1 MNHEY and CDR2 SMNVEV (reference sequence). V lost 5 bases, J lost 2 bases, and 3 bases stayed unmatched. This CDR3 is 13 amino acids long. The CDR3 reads CASSDGQAYEQYF. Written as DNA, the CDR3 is TGTGCCAGCAGTGACGGACAGGCCTACGAGCAGTACTTC.

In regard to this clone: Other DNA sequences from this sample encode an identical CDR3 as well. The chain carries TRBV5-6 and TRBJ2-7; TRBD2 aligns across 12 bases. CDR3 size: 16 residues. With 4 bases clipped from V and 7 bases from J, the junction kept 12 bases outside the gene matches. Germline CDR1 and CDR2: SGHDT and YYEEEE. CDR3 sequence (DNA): TGTGCCAGCAGCACACTAGCGGGAGGAACCCGGTGGGAGCAGTACTTC. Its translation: CASSTLAGGTRWEQYF.

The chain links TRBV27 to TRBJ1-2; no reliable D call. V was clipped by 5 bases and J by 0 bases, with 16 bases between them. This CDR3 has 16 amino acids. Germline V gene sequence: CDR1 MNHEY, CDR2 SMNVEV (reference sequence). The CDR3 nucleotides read TGTGCCAGCAGTCAGCTAAGTAAAGGCCCTAACTATGGCTACACCTTC. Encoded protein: CASSQLSKGPNYGYTF.

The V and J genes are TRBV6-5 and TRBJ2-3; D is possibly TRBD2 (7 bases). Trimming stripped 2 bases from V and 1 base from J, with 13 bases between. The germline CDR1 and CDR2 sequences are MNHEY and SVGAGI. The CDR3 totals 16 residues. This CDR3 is CASSYQGLAGTDTQYF. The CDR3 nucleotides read TGTGCCAGCAGTTACCAGGGGCTAGCGGGCACAGATACGCAGTATTTT.